This TCR beta chain was obtained from a study of blood T cell repertoires in COVID-19. In the study overall: From the United States, Italy and Spain came samples of acute and convalescent COVID-19. T cells, B-cell-depleted T cells, or PBMCs provided the cDNA or gDNA that served as material.

Repertoires were generated with immunoSEQ multiplex PCR, while TCRdb's copy carries only in-frame clones and drops some. Among 400,000 to 450,000 clones listed, 88% were seen once. Germline-derived CDR1 and CDR2 are KGHDR and SFDVKD. Between the trimmed V and J ends, which lost 3 bases and 4 bases, there was a span of 14 bases. CDR3 length equals 15 residues. This TCR was recovered from a woman aged 50 to 65 with COVID-19, enrolled during active disease. The sequenced material came from peripheral blood. J is TRBJ1-2 and V is TRBV24-1; no clear D gene. CDR3 sequence reads: CATSDRSGRFYGYTF. As DNA, the CDR3 is TGTGCCACCAGTGATCGAAGCGGAAGGTTCTATGGCTACACCTTC.